This T cell receptor (beta chain) was found in a study of cytomegalovirus exposure and HLA in healthy donors. Whole-study results and caveats: Researchers left out some V segments, among them TRBV6-2 and TRBV6-3, as indistinguishable.

Germline lookup yields CDR1 SEHNR and CDR2 FQNEAQ (reference sequence). This CDR3 contains 15 residues. Trimming removed 5 bases from V and 5 bases from J, with 18 bases in between. On this clone itself: Its antigen remains unidentified.

Researchers ran the PCR with 60 Vbeta and 13 Jbeta primers. Clones were read by immunoSEQ multiplex PCR, and TCRdb kept only the in-frame ones, dropping some. The sample shows 150,000 to 160,000 clones, 70% to 80% of them seen only once. Material: PBMCs. This TCR came from a man younger than 45 in good health and CMV-seropositive. The chain employs TRBV7-9 and TRBJ1-2; D gene uncertain. The CDR3 coding sequence is TGTGCCAGCAGCGCGGCCGTGGGTGTAAGGTATGGCTACACCTTC. The encoded protein is CASSAAVGVRYGYTF.